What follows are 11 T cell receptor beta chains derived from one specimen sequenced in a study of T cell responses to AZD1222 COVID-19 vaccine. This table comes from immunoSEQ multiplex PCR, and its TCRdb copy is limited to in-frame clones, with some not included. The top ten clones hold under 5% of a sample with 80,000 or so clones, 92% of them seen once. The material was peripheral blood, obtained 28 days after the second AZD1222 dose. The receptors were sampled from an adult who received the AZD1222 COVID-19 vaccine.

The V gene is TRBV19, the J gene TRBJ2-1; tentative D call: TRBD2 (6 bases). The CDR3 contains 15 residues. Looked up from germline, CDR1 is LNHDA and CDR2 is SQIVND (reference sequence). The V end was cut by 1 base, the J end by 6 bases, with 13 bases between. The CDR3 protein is CASSIGGTPSNEQFF. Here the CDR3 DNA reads TGTGCCAGTAGTATAGGGGGGACTCCAAGCAATGAGCAGTTCTTC. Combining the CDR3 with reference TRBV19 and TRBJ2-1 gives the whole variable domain DGGITQSPKYLFRKEGQNVTLSCEQNLNHDAMYWYRQDPGQGLRLIYYSQIVNDFQKGDIAEGYSVSREKKESFPLTVTSAQKNPTAFYLCASSIGGTPSNEQFFGPGTRLTVL.

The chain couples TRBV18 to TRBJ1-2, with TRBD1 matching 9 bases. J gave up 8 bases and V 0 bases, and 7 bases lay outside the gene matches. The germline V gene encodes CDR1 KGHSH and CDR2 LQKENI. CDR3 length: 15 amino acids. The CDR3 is CASSPPLTGGGGYTF. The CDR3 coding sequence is TGTGCCAGCTCACCACCCCTGACAGGGGGAGGCGGCTACACCTTC.

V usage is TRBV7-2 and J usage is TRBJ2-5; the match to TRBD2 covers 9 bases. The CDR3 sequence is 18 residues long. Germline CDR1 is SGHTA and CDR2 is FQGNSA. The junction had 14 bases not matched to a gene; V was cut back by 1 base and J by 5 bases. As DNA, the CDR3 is TGTGCCAGCAGCTTAGAATTCTTTGGCGGGAGGGCCGGGGAGACCCAGTACTTC. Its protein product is CASSLEFFGGRAGETQYF.

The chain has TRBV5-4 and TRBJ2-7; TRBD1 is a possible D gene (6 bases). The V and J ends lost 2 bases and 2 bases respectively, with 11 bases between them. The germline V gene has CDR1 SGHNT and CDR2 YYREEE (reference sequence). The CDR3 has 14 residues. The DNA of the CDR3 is TGTGCCAGCAGCTTTAAACAGGGTGCCTACGAGCAGTACTTC. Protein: CASSFKQGAYEQYF.

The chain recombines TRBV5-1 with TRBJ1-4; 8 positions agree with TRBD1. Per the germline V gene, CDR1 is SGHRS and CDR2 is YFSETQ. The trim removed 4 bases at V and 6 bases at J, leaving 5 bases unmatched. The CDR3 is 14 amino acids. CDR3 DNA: TGCGCCAGCAGCCGGGACAGGCCCCATGAAAAACTGTTTTTT. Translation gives CASSRDRPHEKLFF.

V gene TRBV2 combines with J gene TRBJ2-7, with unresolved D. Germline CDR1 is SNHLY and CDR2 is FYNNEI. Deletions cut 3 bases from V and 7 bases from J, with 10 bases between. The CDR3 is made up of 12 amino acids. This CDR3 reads CASSDHFTEQYF. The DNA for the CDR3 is TGTGCCAGCAGTGACCATTTTACGGAGCAGTACTTC.

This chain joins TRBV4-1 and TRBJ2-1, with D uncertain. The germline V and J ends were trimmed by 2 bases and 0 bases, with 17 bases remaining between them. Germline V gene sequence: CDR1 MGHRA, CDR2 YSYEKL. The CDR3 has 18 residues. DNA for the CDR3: TGCGCCAGCAGCCAACCACTCCGGGTCGATAGCTCCTACAATGAGCAGTTCTTC. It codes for CASSQPLRVDSSYNEQFF.

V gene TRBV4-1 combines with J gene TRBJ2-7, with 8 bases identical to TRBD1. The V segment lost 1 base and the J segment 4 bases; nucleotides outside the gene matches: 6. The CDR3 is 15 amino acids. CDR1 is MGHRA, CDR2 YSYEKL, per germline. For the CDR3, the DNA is TGCGCCAGCAGCCAAGGACCCAGGGGGCAGTACGAGCAGTACTTC. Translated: CASSQGPRGQYEQYF.

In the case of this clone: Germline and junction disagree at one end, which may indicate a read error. The CDR3 spells CRPRVAHEQFF. CDR3 nucleotide sequence: TGCCGACCTCGGGTGGCCCATGAGCAGTTCTTC. The rearrangement joins TRBV4-2 to TRBJ2-1, with D uncertain. CDR1 is LGHNA, CDR2 YNFKEQ, per germline. This CDR3 has 11 amino acids.

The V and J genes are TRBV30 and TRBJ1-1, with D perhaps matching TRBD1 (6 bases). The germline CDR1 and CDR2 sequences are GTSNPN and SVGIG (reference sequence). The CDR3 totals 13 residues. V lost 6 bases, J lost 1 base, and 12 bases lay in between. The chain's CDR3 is CACRGGPNTEAFF. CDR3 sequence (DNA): TGTGCCTGCCGAGGGGGGCCGAACACTGAAGCTTTCTTT.

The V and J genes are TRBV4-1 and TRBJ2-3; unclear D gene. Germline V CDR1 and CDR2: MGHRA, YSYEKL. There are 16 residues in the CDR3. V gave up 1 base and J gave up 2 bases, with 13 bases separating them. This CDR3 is CASSQGFQEITDTQYF. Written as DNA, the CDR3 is TGCGCCAGCAGCCAAGGGTTTCAGGAGATCACAGATACGCAGTATTTT.